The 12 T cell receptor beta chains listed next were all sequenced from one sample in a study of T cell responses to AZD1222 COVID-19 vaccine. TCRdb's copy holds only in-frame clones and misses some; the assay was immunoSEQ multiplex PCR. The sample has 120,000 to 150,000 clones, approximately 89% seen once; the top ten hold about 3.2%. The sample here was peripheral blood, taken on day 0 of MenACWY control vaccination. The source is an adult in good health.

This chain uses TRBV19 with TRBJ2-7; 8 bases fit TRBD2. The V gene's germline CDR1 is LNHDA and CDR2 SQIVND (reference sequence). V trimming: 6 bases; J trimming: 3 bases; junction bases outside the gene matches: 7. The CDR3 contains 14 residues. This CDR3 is CASRMASGHYEQYF. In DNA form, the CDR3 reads TGTGCCAGTAGGATGGCTAGCGGGCACTACGAGCAGTACTTC.

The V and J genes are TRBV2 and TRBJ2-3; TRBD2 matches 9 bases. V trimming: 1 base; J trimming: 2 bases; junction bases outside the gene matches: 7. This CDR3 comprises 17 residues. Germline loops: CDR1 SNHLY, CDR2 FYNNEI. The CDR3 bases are TGTGCCAGCAGTGAAGTTTGGGCTAGCGGGAACACAGATACGCAGTATTTT. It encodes CASSEVWASGNTDTQYF.

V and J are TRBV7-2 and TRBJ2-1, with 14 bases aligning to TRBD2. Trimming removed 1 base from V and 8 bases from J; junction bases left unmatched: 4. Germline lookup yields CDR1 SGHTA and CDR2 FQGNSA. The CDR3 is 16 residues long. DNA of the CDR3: TGTGCCAGCAGCTTAGGACTAGCGGGAGGGGTGGATGAGCAGTTCTTC. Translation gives CASSLGLAGGVDEQFF.

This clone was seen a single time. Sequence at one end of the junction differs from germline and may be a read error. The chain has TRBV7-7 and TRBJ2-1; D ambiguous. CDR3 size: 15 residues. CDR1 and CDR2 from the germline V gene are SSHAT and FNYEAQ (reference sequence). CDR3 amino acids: CASSLGPGRNNEQFF. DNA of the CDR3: TGTGCTAGCAGCTTAGGGCCTGGTAGGAACAATGAGCAGTTCTTC.

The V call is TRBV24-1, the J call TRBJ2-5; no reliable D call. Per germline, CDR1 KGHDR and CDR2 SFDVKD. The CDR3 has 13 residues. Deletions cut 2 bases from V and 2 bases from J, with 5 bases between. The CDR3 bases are TGTGCCACCAGTGATTCAAAACAAGAGACCCAGTACTTC. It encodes CATSDSKQETQYF.

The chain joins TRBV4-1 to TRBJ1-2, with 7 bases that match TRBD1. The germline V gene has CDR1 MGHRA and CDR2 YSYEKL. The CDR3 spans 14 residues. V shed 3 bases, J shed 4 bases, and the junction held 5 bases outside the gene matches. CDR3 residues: CASSHPGQIYGYTF. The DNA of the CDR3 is TGCGCCAGCAGCCATCCGGGACAGATCTATGGCTACACCTTC.

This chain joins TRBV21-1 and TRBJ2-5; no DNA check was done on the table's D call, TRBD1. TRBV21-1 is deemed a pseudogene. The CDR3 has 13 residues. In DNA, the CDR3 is TGTGCCAGCATCTCAGGATTTGGTGAGACCCAGTACTTC. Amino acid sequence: CASISGFGETQYF.

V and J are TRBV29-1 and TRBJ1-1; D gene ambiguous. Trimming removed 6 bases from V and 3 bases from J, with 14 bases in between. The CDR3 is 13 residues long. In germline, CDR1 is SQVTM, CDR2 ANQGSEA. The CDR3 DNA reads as TGCAGCGTGGGTGACCGCTACGACACTGAAGCTTTCTTT. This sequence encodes CSVGDRYDTEAFF.

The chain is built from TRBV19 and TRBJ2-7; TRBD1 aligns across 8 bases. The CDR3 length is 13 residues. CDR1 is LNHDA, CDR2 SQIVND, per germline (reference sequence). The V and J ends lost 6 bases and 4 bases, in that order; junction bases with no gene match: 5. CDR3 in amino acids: CASSTGGGYEQYF. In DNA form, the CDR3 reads TGTGCCAGTAGCACAGGGGGTGGATACGAGCAGTACTTC. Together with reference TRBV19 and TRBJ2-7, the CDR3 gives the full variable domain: DGGITQSPKYLFRKEGQNVTLSCEQNLNHDAMYWYRQDPGQGLRLIYYSQIVNDFQKGDIAEGYSVSREKKESFPLTVTSAQKNPTAFYLCASSTGGGYEQYFGPGTRLTVT.

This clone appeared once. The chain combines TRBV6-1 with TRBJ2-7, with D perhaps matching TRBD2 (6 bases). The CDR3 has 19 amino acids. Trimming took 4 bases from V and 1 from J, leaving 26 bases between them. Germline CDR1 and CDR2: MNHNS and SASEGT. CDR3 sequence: CASSARSLTGTYVSYEQYF. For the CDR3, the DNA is TGTGCCAGCAGTGCTCGTTCCCTGACCGGGACTTACGTTTCCTACGAGCAGTACTTC.

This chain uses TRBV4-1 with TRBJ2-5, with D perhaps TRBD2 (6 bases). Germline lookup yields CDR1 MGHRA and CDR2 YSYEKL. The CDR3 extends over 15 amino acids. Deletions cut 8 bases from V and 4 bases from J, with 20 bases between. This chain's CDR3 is CASGTGLKLGETQYF. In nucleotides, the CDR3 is TGCGCCAGCGGAACGGGACTTAAACTAGGAGAGACCCAGTACTTC.

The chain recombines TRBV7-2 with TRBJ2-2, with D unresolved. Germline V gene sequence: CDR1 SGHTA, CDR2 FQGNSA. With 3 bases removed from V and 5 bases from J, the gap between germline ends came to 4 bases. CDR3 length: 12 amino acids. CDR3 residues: CASSLMTGELFF. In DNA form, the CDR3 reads TGTGCCAGCAGCTTGATGACCGGGGAGCTGTTTTTT.